The 23 T cell receptor beta chains below come from one sample, sequenced in a study of regulatory T cells in long-lasting Graves disease. Building of the TCR beta libraries involved iRepertoire HTBI primers and Arm-PCR of CDR3 regions. One entry per CDR3 protein, called by TCRdb with MiXCR from the multiplex PCR reads. The sample has some 500,000 distinct CDR3 sequences; about 14% are singletons. The time point denotes: newly diagnosed GD, antithyroid drugs for less than 3 months. Making the TCR library involved RNA that had been extracted from PBMCs. These sequences were also reported in another study, on T cells in Graves' hyperthyroidism and ophthalmopathy.

This specimen consisted of peripheral blood mononuclear cells (PBMCs), obtained at new diagnosis, from a patient treated with antithyroid drugs. The source is a man aged 25-40 years with Graves disease.

The sample holds many counts of this clonotype. The rearrangement uses TRBV18 and TRBJ1-1; TRBD1 matches 8 bases. Germline V gene data show CDR1 as KGHSH and CDR2 as LQKENI. This CDR3 is 15 amino acids long. The J segment lost 5 bases and the V segment lost 7 bases, leaving 12 bases of the junction unmatched. The CDR3 region has the DNA TGTGCCAGCTTGCAGCAGGGGGCCTGGGAGACTGAAGCTTTCTTT. This sequence encodes CASLQQGAWETEAFF.

The J gene is TRBJ1-1, the V gene TRBV2; TRBD1 aligns across 7 bases. Germline assignment: CDR1 SNHLY and CDR2 FYNNEI. Losses at the gene ends were 8 bases for V and 1 base for J; bases not matched to a gene: 7. The length of the CDR3 is 14 residues. The chain's CDR3 is CASLWEGANTEAFF. The CDR3 nucleotides read TGTGCCAGCCTGTGGGAGGGGGCGAACACTGAAGCTTTCTTT.

This chain connects TRBV15 to TRBJ2-7, with TRBD2 matching 10 bases. Losses at the gene ends were 4 bases for V and 0 bases for J; bases not matched to a gene: 3. Looked up from germline, CDR1 is LNHNV and CDR2 is YYDKDF (reference sequence). This CDR3 has 15 residues. The CDR3 bases are TGTGCCACCAGCAAAGAGCGGGAGGGCTCCTACGAGCAGTACTTC. Its translation is CATSKEREGSYEQYF.

This clonotype was seen more than once but under ten times. DNA of the CDR3: TGTGCCAGTTATTCTGGAAACACCATATATTTT. This gives the protein CASYSGNTIYF. V and J are TRBV28 and TRBJ1-3; D is unclear. This CDR3 comprises 11 residues. Trimming took off 9 bases at V and 1 base at J, with 4 bases between the two ends. CDR1 and CDR2 from the germline V gene are MDHEN and SYDVKM.

A word on this clonotype: A far larger clone differs by one base, so this is likely a read error. The DNA of the CDR3 is TGTGCCAGCAGCTTATCGGGCAGGTCCTACGAGGAGTACTTC. Translating gives CASSLSGRSYEEYF. The chain uses TRBV7-2 and TRBJ2-7; D call uncertain. CDR1 and CDR2 (germline): SGHTA, FQGNSA. The CDR3 spans 14 residues.

This chain connects TRBV6-1 to TRBJ2-7, with D possibly TRBD1 on 5 matching bases. V lost 6 bases and J 1 base, leaving 13 bases between the germline ends. Per the germline V gene, CDR1 is MNHNS and CDR2 is SASEGT. The CDR3 sequence is 14 residues long. CDR3 DNA: TGTGCCAGCAGACCAGGGTCCACATCCTACGAGCAGTACTTC. This sequence encodes CASRPGSTSYEQYF.

Here the CDR3 DNA reads TGTGCCTGGAGTCCTCCGCCGGCTAGCAATCAGCCCCAGCATTTT. This codes for CAWSPPPASNQPQHF. The genes are TRBV30 and TRBJ1-5, with D uncertain. V lost 2 bases, J lost 0 bases, and 11 bases lay in between. CDR3 length equals 15 residues. Germline V gene lookup returns CDR1 GTSNPN and CDR2 SVGIG (reference sequence).

V gene TRBV5-1 combines with J gene TRBJ2-5; 11 nucleotides agree with TRBD2. CDR1 is SGHRS, CDR2 YFSETQ, per germline. V trimming: 4 bases; J trimming: 1 base; junction bases outside the gene matches: 6. This CDR3 comprises 16 residues. Here the CDR3 reads CASSSRTSGRQETQYF. The CDR3 nucleotides are TGCGCCAGCAGCAGCCGGACTAGCGGGCGCCAAGAGACCCAGTACTTC.

This clonotype has ten or more counts. V and J are TRBV13 and TRBJ2-5, with TRBD2 identical over 9 bases. The V and J ends lost 4 bases and 5 bases, in that order; junction bases with no gene match: 20. CDR3 length: 19 amino acids. The germline V gene has CDR1 PRHDT and CDR2 FYEKMQ (reference sequence). This chain's CDR3 is CASSSSVSAWREGRETQYF. In nucleotides, the CDR3 is TGTGCCAGCAGCTCATCCGTTTCGGCCTGGCGGGAGGGCCGGGAGACCCAGTACTTC.

This clonotype was detected ten times or more. This chain uses TRBV11-3 with TRBJ2-1; D is unresolved. CDR1 and CDR2 from the germline V gene are SGHNT and YENEEA. V gave up 3 bases and J gave up 10 bases, with 16 bases separating them. The CDR3 runs to 14 residues. The CDR3 DNA follows: TGTGCCAGCAGCTTGGAAACCACGTACTCGGAGCAGTTCTTC. This gives the protein CASSLETTYSEQFF.

This sequence joins TRBV27 and TRBJ2-3; D not certain. CDR1 is MNHEY, CDR2 SMNVEV, per germline (reference sequence). The CDR3 is 12 amino acids. Between the trimmed V and J ends, which lost 1 base and 8 bases, there was a span of 7 bases. The DNA for the CDR3 is TGTGCCAGCAGTTTATTGCGAGGTACGCAGTATTTT. As protein: CASSLLRGTQYF.

This clonotype was counted ten times or more. CDR3 coding DNA: TGTGCCAGCAGCCGCTTTATGTGGAGACAGGGTCGCACAGATACGCAGTATTTT. Protein: CASSRFMWRQGRTDTQYF. The chain employs TRBV11-2 and TRBJ2-3, with TRBD1 matching 7 bases. In germline, CDR1 is SGHAT, CDR2 FQNNGV. This CDR3 is built from 18 residues. V lost 5 bases and J lost 1; bases outside the gene matches: 15.

The J gene is TRBJ2-5, the V gene TRBV7-7; D uncertain. This CDR3 has 15 amino acids. V was shortened by 4 bases and J by 5 bases, with 17 bases between the two germline ends. The germline V gene has CDR1 SSHAT and CDR2 FNYEAQ (reference sequence). CDR3 DNA: TGTGCCAGCAGCTCGATTCCCAACCGAGAGGAGACCCAGTACTTC. It codes for CASSSIPNREETQYF.

This clonotype came up many times. The chain uses TRBV20-1 and TRBJ1-1; tentatively, D is TRBD1 (5 bases). Germline CDR1 reads DFQATT; CDR2 reads SNEGSKA (reference sequence). The CDR3 has 13 residues. V lost 5 bases and J lost 4, with 14 bases in between. The CDR3 bases are TGCAGTGCTTCCCGGGACCGAGCCACTGAAGCTTTCTTT. Translation gives CSASRDRATEAFF.

This clonotype was counted many times. In DNA, the CDR3 is TGTGCCACCAGTGATCCTGGGGGACACCACCGCACCGGGGAGCTGTTTTTT. It is translated as CATSDPGGHHRTGELFF. The J gene is TRBJ2-2, the V gene TRBV24-1, with a tentative D call TRBD1 (6 bases). This CDR3 spans 17 amino acids. Germline V gene lookup returns CDR1 KGHDR and CDR2 SFDVKD. The germline V and J ends were trimmed by 3 bases and 4 bases, with 17 bases remaining between them.

This clonotype was seen only a few times. A much larger clone differs from this one at a single base, so this may be a read error. The CDR3 protein is CASSAPPAWGDPDTQYF. In DNA form, the CDR3 reads TGTGCCAGCAGTGCACCCCCTGCATGGGGCGACCCAGATACGCAGTATTTT. The chain combines TRBV11-2 with TRBJ2-3, with a tentative D call TRBD1 (5 bases). Germline CDR1 is SGHAT and CDR2 is FQNNGV. Trimming took off 6 bases at V and 4 bases at J, with 23 bases between the two ends. The CDR3 has 17 amino acids.

This clonotype occurred a few times. The chain is built from TRBV19 and TRBJ1-2; D uncertain. The germline CDR1 and CDR2 sequences are LNHDA and SQIVND (reference sequence). The CDR3 runs 13 residues. V lost 7 bases and J 7 bases, leaving 16 bases between the germline ends. Here the CDR3 reads CASTAGPASGYTF. CDR3 in DNA: TGTGCCAGTACCGCCGGGCCAGCGAGTGGCTACACCTTC.

In its sample, this clonotype was seen many times. The chain combines TRBV6-1 with TRBJ1-5, with TRBD1 matching over 7 bases. The germline V gene encodes CDR1 MNHNS and CDR2 SASEGT. The CDR3 runs to 15 residues. V lost 6 bases and J lost 0; bases outside the gene matches: 5. The CDR3 DNA reads as TGTGCCAGCAGGGTGACAGGGCATAGCAATCAGCCCCAGCATTTT. It encodes CASRVTGHSNQPQHF.

This clonotype was counted only a few times. The chain joins TRBV24-1 to TRBJ2-1; 9 bases are shared with TRBD2. Trimming cost V 3 bases and J 2 bases; bases outside gene matches: 7. The CDR3 covers 17 residues. Germline V gene sequence: CDR1 KGHDR, CDR2 SFDVKD. The CDR3 protein is CATSDIKAGGPYNEQFF. As DNA, the CDR3 is TGTGCCACCAGTGATATAAAAGCGGGAGGCCCCTACAATGAGCAGTTCTTC.

The chain has TRBV3-1 and TRBJ1-3; no clear D gene. V lost 1 base and J 0 bases, leaving 7 bases between the germline ends. CDR3 size: 15 residues. The germline V gene encodes CDR1 LGHDT and CDR2 YNNKEL (reference sequence). CDR3 sequence: CASSQAVLSGNTIYF. In DNA, the CDR3 is TGTGCCAGCAGCCAAGCAGTTCTCTCTGGAAACACCATATATTTT.

V usage is TRBV7-3 and J usage is TRBJ2-3; TRBD2 matches at 15 bases. Germline assignment: CDR1 SGHTA and CDR2 FQGTGA. Trimming at V came to 5 bases and at J to 0 bases, leaving 9 bases not matched to a gene. This CDR3 spans 19 amino acids. CDR3 region: CASSTPGLAGGGSTDTQYF. The CDR3 bases are TGTGCCAGCAGCACACCGGGACTAGCGGGAGGAGGCAGCACAGATACGCAGTATTTT.

The rearrangement joins TRBV6-1 to TRBJ1-5; no reliable D call. CDR3 size: 13 residues. The germline V gene has CDR1 MNHNS and CDR2 SASEGT. Trimming removed 3 bases from V and 6 bases from J, with 9 bases in between. The CDR3 protein is CASSDSFSQPQHF. In DNA, the CDR3 is TGTGCCAGCAGTGACTCTTTCTCTCAGCCCCAGCATTTT.

This clonotype has only a few counts. The chain links TRBV6-1 to TRBJ2-7; 8 bases match TRBD1. Germline CDR1 reads MNHNS; CDR2 reads SASEGT. J gave up 5 bases and V 8 bases, and 14 bases lay outside the gene matches. This CDR3 is built from 15 residues. CDR3 DNA: TGTGCCAGCGGTCTGACAGGGGAAACCCCCCACGAGCAGTACTTC. Translation gives CASGLTGETPHEQYF.